This T cell receptor beta chain was captured in a study of vaccination and CD4 T cells after COVID-19. Whole-study context: There were six male and four female convalescents, and two of them were Hispanic. Culture controls were given either a CEFX pool, an HIV-1 Nef pool, or no peptide.

Cultured CD4+ T cells had their DNA profiled by the Oncomine TCR Beta short-read assay. Cultures of CD4+ T cells served as the source for extracting genomic DNA. Using its own MiXCR run on the PCR reads, TCRdb lists one record per CDR3 protein. The profile shows some 14,000 distinct CDR3 sequences, 40% to 60% of them singletons. Details on this clonotype: Its antigen is not known.

Treatment denoted: roughly 11-day PBMC culture with coronavirus spike peptide pools or control peptides (ViraFEST assay). The CDR3 has 16 residues. Trimming left V 1 base short and J 0 bases short, with 16 bases between. CDR1 DFQATT and CDR2 SNEGSKA come from the germline V gene (reference sequence). Sequencing used CD4+ T cells from blood, cultured in vitro, obtained before SARS-CoV-2 vaccination. This receptor was identified in a human donor who had recovered from COVID-19. V and J are TRBV20-1 and TRBJ2-7; weak D call: TRBD2 (5 bases). CDR3 region: CSARGESAGLSYEQYF. The DNA for the CDR3 is TGCAGTGCTAGAGGTGAGTCTGCGGGTCTCTCCTACGAGCAGTACTTC.